Listed below are T cell receptor beta chains from one sample, sequenced in a study of CD8 T cells in ankylosing spondylitis. TCRdb called the 5' RACE reads again in MiXCR, with one record for every CDR3 protein. This repertoire shows around 490,000 distinct CDR3 sequences, 5.3% found once; its top ten account for roughly 3.3%. Sequenced material: blood, either unsorted or a sorted T cell fraction (not recorded which). The receptors here all came from a male donor with ankylosing spondylitis. CDR3s include the opening cysteine and the closing phenylalanine or tryptophan. A D gene is named only where the DNA matches it firmly. Part of the rows lack a size; the others show once, few, many or a class for expanded clones.

D | J | V | size | CDR3 | DNA
. | TRBJ2-1 | TRBV7-2 | many | CASSFHRTTYNEQFF | TGTGCCAGCAGCTTCCACAGAACAACCTACAATGAGCAGTTCTTC
. | TRBJ2-5 | TRBV12-3/TRBV12-4 | many | CASSLPPSAAQETQYF | TGTGCCAGCAGTTTACCCCCGTCGGCGGCCCAAGAGACCCAGTACTTC
. | TRBJ1-2 | TRBV4-2 | many | CASSQDWEPPTGGYTF | TGTGCCAGCAGCCAAGATTGGGAACCTCCGACCGGTGGCTACACCTTC
. | TRBJ2-6 | TRBV20-1 | few | CSASSGVIWSGANVLTF | TGCAGTGCTAGCTCAGGGGTGATTTGGTCTGGGGCCAACGTCCTGACTTTC
. | TRBJ2-3 | TRBV20-1 | many | CSARPQDRASLTDTQYF | TGCAGTGCTAGACCGCAAGACAGAGCCTCTCTCACAGATACGCAGTATTTT
TRBD1 | TRBJ1-1 | TRBV7-2 | many | CASSFRQGVTEAFF | TGTGCCAGCAGCTTTCGACAGGGAGTCACTGAAGCTTTCTTT
. | TRBJ2-4 | TRBV24-1 | many | CAPRGSHF | TGTGCCCCGAGGGGCTCCCACTTC
. | TRBJ2-5 | TRBV11-2 | few | CASSHPTYQETQYF | TGTGCCAGCAGCCACCCCACGTACCAAGAGACCCAGTACTTC
. | TRBJ2-2 | TRBV6-2/TRBV6-3 | . | CASSNIHRRNTGELFF | TGTGCCAGCAGTAATATTCACAGGAGAAACACCGGGGAGCTGTTTTTT
. | TRBJ2-3 | TRBV20-1 | many | CSASRESQGDTQYF | TGCAGTGCTTCACGAGAATCCCAGGGAGATACGCAGTATTTT
. | TRBJ1-1 | TRBV6-6 | many | CASIRLVNTEAFF | TGTGCCAGCATCCGCCTTGTGAACACTGAAGCTTTCTTT
. | TRBJ2-2 | TRBV6-5 | many | CASSFVISNTGELFF | TGTGCCAGCAGTTTTGTTATTTCGAACACCGGGGAGCTGTTTTTT
. | TRBJ2-2 | TRBV10-3 | many | CAISWTAGELFF | TGTGCCATCAGTTGGACTGCCGGGGAGCTGTTTTTT
. | TRBJ2-3 | TRBV12-3/TRBV12-4 | . | CASSLYGANTDTQYF | TGTGCCAGCAGTTTGTACGGGGCGAACACAGATACGCAGTATTTT
TRBD1 | TRBJ1-6 | TRBV5-6 | many | CASSSDRGNYYNSPLHF | TGTGCCAGCAGCTCAGACAGGGGAAATTACTATAATTCACCCCTCCACTTT
TRBD1 | TRBJ1-2 | TRBV29-1 | many | CSVVSTGARDYTF | TGCAGCGTTGTAAGCACAGGGGCTCGCGACTACACCTTC
. | TRBJ2-7 | TRBV28 | . | CASSLPVIYEQYF | TGTGCCAGCAGTTTACCAGTAATCTACGAGCAGTACTTC
. | TRBJ2-5 | TRBV10-3 | . | CAIGVEGQETQYF | TGTGCCATCGGCGTGGAGGGCCAAGAGACCCAGTACTTC
TRBD1 | TRBJ1-2 | TRBV20-1 | many | CSAGRQGGYGYTF | TGCAGTGCTGGCAGACAGGGGGGCTATGGCTACACCTTC
TRBD2 | TRBJ2-7 | TRBV6-2/TRBV6-3 | many | CASRPTSDRSYEQYF | TGTGCCAGCAGGCCGACTAGCGATCGATCCTACGAGCAGTACTTC
. | TRBJ1-2 | TRBV10-3 | many | CAISESTTYGYTF | TGTGCCATCAGTGAGTCGACTACTTATGGCTACACCTTC
. | TRBJ2-2 | TRBV7-2 | many | CASSRGGSTGELFF | TGTGCCAGCAGCCGAGGGGGGTCCACCGGGGAGCTGTTTTTT
. | TRBJ1-2 | TRBV6-1 | many | CASREGGTPYGYTF | TGTGCCAGCAGGGAGGGGGGGACACCCTATGGCTACACCTTC
. | TRBJ2-5 | TRBV5-7 | few | CASSPGTLETQYF | TGTGCCAGCAGCCCCGGGACTCTTGAGACCCAGTACTTC
TRBD1 | TRBJ2-5 | TRBV5-1 | few | CASSLAPGQGQETQYF | TGCGCCAGCAGCTTGGCCCCGGGACAGGGCCAAGAGACCCAGTACTTC
. | TRBJ2-2 | TRBV5-1 | many | CASWTTMGGELFF | TGCGCCAGCTGGACTACCATGGGCGGGGAGCTGTTTTTT
. | TRBJ2-1 | TRBV7-9 | many | CASSLASGSSYNEQFF | TGTGCCAGCAGCTTAGCATCAGGGAGCTCCTACAATGAGCAGTTCTTC
. | TRBJ2-1 | TRBV9 | many | CASSIHSEPYNEQFF | TGTGCCAGCAGCATTCACTCGGAACCTTACAATGAGCAGTTCTTC
. | TRBJ2-5 | TRBV9 | many | CASSAGIKETQYF | TGTGCCAGCAGCGCCGGCATCAAAGAGACCCAGTACTTC
. | TRBJ2-7 | TRBV4-3 | . | CASSQDMGGGEQYF | TGCGCCAGCAGCCAAGATATGGGAGGGGGCGAGCAGTACTTC
. | TRBJ1-1 | TRBV28 | . | CASSLFFGGRGTEAFF | TGTGCCAGCAGTTTATTTTTTGGTGGGAGGGGAACTGAAGCTTTCTTT
TRBD2 | TRBJ2-1 | TRBV5-1 | many | CASSWGLAGGTYNEQFF | TGCGCCAGCAGCTGGGGACTAGCGGGGGGGACCTACAATGAGCAGTTCTTC